The 4 T cell receptor beta chains listed next were all sequenced from one sample in a study of blood T cell repertoires in COVID-19. Libraries were prepared by immunoSEQ multiplex PCR; TCRdb keeps only in-frame clonotypes and omits some of them. Of more than 75,000 clones in the sample, 88% were seen once. What was sequenced was peripheral blood. The receptors were gathered from an elderly woman with active COVID-19.

The gene calls are TRBV11-2 and TRBJ2-7, with 7 nucleotides matching TRBD2. CDR1 is SGHAT and CDR2 is FQNNGV in the germline V gene. V lost 6 bases to trimming and J lost 2 bases; unmatched junction nucleotides: 10. This CDR3 is built from 15 residues. Here the CDR3 DNA reads TGTGCCAGCAGGAAAGTTCGGGGGAGGGCCTACGAGCAGTACTTC. This translates into CASRKVRGRAYEQYF.

The chain couples TRBV20-1 to TRBJ2-1, with D maybe TRBD2 (5 bases). Per the germline V gene, CDR1 is DFQATT and CDR2 is SNEGSKA (reference sequence). Trimming removed 3 bases from V and 12 bases from J, with 21 bases in between. The CDR3 is 14 residues long. The CDR3 here is CSASNAATARGQFF. CDR3 coding DNA: TGCAGTGCTAGTAATGCTGCCACCGCCCGGGGGCAGTTCTTC.

This chain links TRBV6-5 with TRBJ2-2; no clear D gene. Germline V gene data show CDR1 as MNHEY and CDR2 as SVGAGI. Trimming took off 8 bases at V and 0 bases at J, with 10 bases between the two ends. This CDR3 comprises 14 residues. CDR3 loop: CASCRSTNTGELFF. CDR3 bases: TGTGCCAGCTGCCGGTCAACGAACACCGGGGAGCTGTTTTTT.

The chain recombines TRBV4-1 with TRBJ1-6; D is undetermined. Looked up from germline, CDR1 is MGHRA and CDR2 is YSYEKL. The germline V and J ends were trimmed by 0 bases and 16 bases, with 13 bases remaining between them. The CDR3 consists of 13 residues. CDR3 loop: CASSQDELPLLHF. The DNA of the CDR3 is TGCGCCAGCAGCCAAGATGAGCTCCCCCTACTCCACTTT.